The 6 T cell receptor beta chains presented below share a single source sample, sequenced in a study of blood T cells in healthy people across ages. Using a J-beta primer mix together with a sample-barcoded 5' primer, a second PCR was run for roughly 7 to 12 cycles. In TCRdb, the 5' RACE reads were re-called with MiXCR into one record per CDR3 protein. The sample lists about a million distinct CDR3 sequences, around 48% occurring once. The specimen sequenced was blood. These receptor sequences come from a man in his thirties or forties in good health.

The V call is TRBV10-3, the J call TRBJ2-1; D is perhaps TRBD2 (5 bases). Germline CDR1 reads ENHRY; CDR2 reads SYGVKD. CDR3 length: 16 amino acids. The germline V and J ends were trimmed by 6 bases and 3 bases, with 18 bases remaining between them. This chain's CDR3 is CAIRVQGEGFYNEQFF. The CDR3 DNA reads as TGTGCCATCAGGGTTCAAGGAGAGGGTTTCTACAATGAGCAGTTCTTC.

This chain uses TRBV28 with TRBJ1-4; D gene uncertain. Germline loops: CDR1 MDHEN, CDR2 SYDVKM. The CDR3 is 15 residues long. V was pared by 8 bases and J by 5 bases, with 18 bases between. The CDR3 DNA follows: TGTGCCAGCGGTCTCGGGTCAGTTGGGAATGAAAAACTGTTTTTT. Its translation is CASGLGSVGNEKLFF. Full variable domain (missing parts from reference TRBV28 and TRBJ1-4): DVKVTQSSRYLVKRTGEKVFLECVQDMDHENMFWYRQDPGLGLRLIYFSYDVKMKEKGDIPEGYSVSREKKERFSLILESASTNQTSMYLCASGLGSVGNEKLFFGSGTQLSVL.

The chain uses TRBV4-1 and TRBJ2-7; D remains ambiguous. The ends were cut back, 0 bases at V and 2 bases at J, with 8 bases in the middle. The germline V gene encodes CDR1 MGHRA and CDR2 YSYEKL. This CDR3 spans 14 amino acids. CDR3 coding DNA: TGCGCCAGCAGCCAAGACCTGAAGCCCTACGAGCAGTACTTC. This gives the protein CASSQDLKPYEQYF.

The chain has TRBV28 and TRBJ2-3, with 7 bases lining up with TRBD1. CDR3 length: 14 amino acids. Germline trimming cut 6 bases from V and 5 bases from J; bases unmatched to any gene: 8. Germline V CDR1 and CDR2: MDHEN, SYDVKM. In DNA, the CDR3 is TGTGCCAGCAGACAAGACAGGGAAGTAGATACGCAGTATTTT. Protein product: CASRQDREVDTQYF.

The chain has TRBV4-1 and TRBJ2-7; D is perhaps TRBD2 (5 bases). The CDR3 spans 15 residues. Germline lookup yields CDR1 MGHRA and CDR2 YSYEKL. V was cut by 0 bases and J by 10 bases, with 19 bases left in between. CDR3 bases: TGCGCCAGCAGCCAAGAGAGAGGGTCAACGAATGTTCAGTACTTC. Amino acid sequence: CASSQERGSTNVQYF.

A note on this clonotype: This may arise from a read error, as a much more abundant clone is one base away. The CDR3 reads CSVSSGGALNEQYF. CDR3 nucleotides: TGCAGCGTTTCTAGCGGGGGGGCCCTCAATGAGCAGTACTTC. This chain joins TRBV29-1 and TRBJ2-7; TRBD2 agrees at 12 bases. J gave up 7 bases and V 5 bases, and 9 bases lay outside the gene matches. The CDR3 is 14 amino acids. CDR1 is SQVTM, CDR2 ANQGSEA, per germline.